A selection of T cell receptor beta chains follows, all from one sample in a study. TCRdb used MiXCR to reprocess the 5' RACE reads, holding one entry per CDR3 protein. The table shows 40,000 to 65,000 distinct CDR3 sequences, with roughly 22% occurring only once. Input material: tumor-infiltrating naive CD4+ T cells sorted from the breast tumor. These receptors all stem from a female donor with breast cancer. CDR3s include the opening cysteine and the closing phenylalanine or tryptophan. D genes are given only for firm matches. Expanded clones get a size class; other rows say once, few or many, or leave the size out.

cdr3_nt,cdr3_aa,j_call,clone_size,d_call,v_call
TGCAGTGCCCTGGAGCTGACAGATACGCAGTATTTT,CSALELTDTQYF,TRBJ2-3,few,-,TRBV20-1
TGCGCCAGCAGCTTGGGGACTAGCGGCTACGAGCAGTACTTC,CASSLGTSGYEQYF,TRBJ2-7,few,TRBD2,TRBV5-1
TGTGCCAGCAGTTTAGCGAGCTCAAGGGGATTCTCTGGGGCCAACGTCCTGACTTTC,CASSLASSRGFSGANVLTF,TRBJ2-6,-,-,TRBV12-3/TRBV12-4
TGCGCCAGCAGCCCAGGGTCGGGGGGCACTGAAGCTTTCTTT,CASSPGSGGTEAFF,TRBJ1-1,-,-,TRBV5-1
TGTGCCACCAGCAGGGGGTCTGGGATGAACACTGAAGCTTTCTTT,CATSRGSGMNTEAFF,TRBJ1-1,medium-sized,-,TRBV15
TGTGCCAGCAGCCAGCTAGAACCCGGGGAGCTGTTTTTT,CASSQLEPGELFF,TRBJ2-2,-,-,TRBV3-1
TGTGCCAGCAGCTTACTGTGGACATACAATGAGCAGTTCTTC,CASSLLWTYNEQFF,TRBJ2-1,few,-,TRBV7-9
TGTGCCAGCAGCCCGGGACTAGCGGGAGTGTATAACACAGATACGCAGTATTTT,CASSPGLAGVYNTDTQYF,TRBJ2-3,few,TRBD2,TRBV7-2
TGCAGCGTTGGGGGACTAGCAGGCACAGATACGCAGTATTTT,CSVGGLAGTDTQYF,TRBJ2-3,-,TRBD2,TRBV29-1
TGTGCCAGCAGCAAAGGAGCGGGAGTGGCCGGGGAGCTGTTTTTT,CASSKGAGVAGELFF,TRBJ2-2,-,TRBD2,TRBV7-2
TGTGCCGTCAGTTATGGGGCTAGCGGGAACATTCAGTACTTC,CAVSYGASGNIQYF,TRBJ2-4,-,TRBD2,TRBV10-3
TGCGCCAGCAGCCAAGAGGGCAGCTCCTATAATTCACCCCTCCACTTT,CASSQEGSSYNSPLHF,TRBJ1-6,few,-,TRBV4-1
TGCGCCAGCAGCTCCCGGGACAGGGTTGGAGAAAAACTGTTTTTT,CASSSRDRVGEKLFF,TRBJ1-4,few,TRBD1,TRBV5-1
TGTGCCAGTAGGGACAGGTCCAGGAATGAGCAGTTCTTC,CASRDRSRNEQFF,TRBJ2-1,-,TRBD1,TRBV28
TGTGCCAGCAGTGTGCGGTTCGATGAAAAACTGTTTTTT,CASSVRFDEKLFF,TRBJ1-4,medium-sized,-,TRBV2
TGTGCCACCAGCAGAGGGGGTAGTACTAGCGGAGCCTACAATGAGCAGTTCTTC,CATSRGGSTSGAYNEQFF,TRBJ2-1,many,TRBD2,TRBV15
TGTGCCATCAGCATTGGGGGGGACGAGCAGTACTTC,CAISIGGDEQYF,TRBJ2-7,few,TRBD2,TRBV10-3
TGCAGCGTCACCGGGGAAAACTACGAGCAGTACTTC,CSVTGENYEQYF,TRBJ2-7,-,-,TRBV29-1
TGTGCCATCAGCCTGGGGGGGGAGTATGGCTACACCTTC,CAISLGGEYGYTF,TRBJ1-2,many,-,TRBV10-3
TGTGCCAGCCGCTTAGAGCTTAGGCGGGGGAACTATGGCTACACCTTC,CASRLELRRGNYGYTF,TRBJ1-2,once,-,TRBV11-2
TGTGCCAGCAGCTTAACGGGGGGGCCTAAAGAGACCCAGTACTTC,CASSLTGGPKETQYF,TRBJ2-5,few,-,TRBV7-3
TGTGCCAGCAGTATAAGGCCGGTCTTACAGCGAGGCACCGGGGAGCTGTTTTTT,CASSIRPVLQRGTGELFF,TRBJ2-2,-,-,TRBV6-5
TGTGCCAGCAGCCCGGGACCGGCTAATCAGCCCCAGCATTTT,CASSPGPANQPQHF,TRBJ1-5,few,-,TRBV5-5
TGTGCCAGCAGCACCCGACTGGGGACCGGGGAGCTGTTTTTT,CASSTRLGTGELFF,TRBJ2-2,few,-,TRBV7-3
TGTGCCAGCAGCTTAGTGAACACTGAAGCTTTCTTT,CASSLVNTEAFF,TRBJ1-1,few,-,TRBV7-8
TGCGCCAGCAGCTTTTTGTCGGAATTAAACACGGGCACTGAAGCTTTCTTT,CASSFLSELNTGTEAFF,TRBJ1-1,few,-,TRBV5-1
TGTGCCAGCAGCACACAGGGTAACACTGAAGCTTTCTTT,CASSTQGNTEAFF,TRBJ1-1,-,-,TRBV7-2
TGTGCCAGCAGCTTCGGGACGGTGGCCTACGAGCAGTACTTC,CASSFGTVAYEQYF,TRBJ2-7,many,-,TRBV5-6
TGTGCCAGCAGCTTAACCGGGAGGGCAACAGATACGCAGTGTTTT,CASSLTGRATDTQCF,TRBJ2-3,-,TRBD2,TRBV7-3
TGCAGTGCAACAGCGGGAGGCTATGAGCAGTTCTTC,CSATAGGYEQFF,TRBJ2-1,-,TRBD2,TRBV20-1
TGTGCCAGCAGCCCTGACAGGGGCTATGGCGGGGAGCTGTTTTTT,CASSPDRGYGGELFF,TRBJ2-2,few,TRBD1,TRBV7-3
TGTGCCAGCAGTCCCGGGGGCAGCGGGAATTCACCCCTCCACTTT,CASSPGGSGNSPLHF,TRBJ1-6,-,-,TRBV12-3/TRBV12-4
TGTGCCAGCAGCCCCCTGGTGCGGGGCCCCACAGATACGCAGTATTTT,CASSPLVRGPTDTQYF,TRBJ2-3,many,-,TRBV6-5
TGTGCCAGCAGTGAACAGGGCTCCTATAATTCACCCCTCCACTTT,CASSEQGSYNSPLHF,TRBJ1-6,few,-,TRBV27
TGTGCCAGCAGCTTAGTCGCCAGGGTTTCTTTGAACACTGAAGCTTTCTTT,CASSLVARVSLNTEAFF,TRBJ1-1,many,-,TRBV7-6
TGCGCCAGCAGCTTGATTCGGGCATCGAGGAACACTGAAGCTTTCTTT,CASSLIRASRNTEAFF,TRBJ1-1,many,-,TRBV5-1
TGTGCCAGCAGCACCCCGAGCACAGATACGCAGTATTTT,CASSTPSTDTQYF,TRBJ2-3,many,-,TRBV5-5
TGTGCCAGCAGCCAAACCGGACAGGGGTCAGGGCAGCCCCAGCATTTT,CASSQTGQGSGQPQHF,TRBJ1-5,-,TRBD1,TRBV6-5
TGCAGTGCTAGGGCCCCTGGGGGTAATCAGCCCCAGCATTTT,CSARAPGGNQPQHF,TRBJ1-5,-,-,TRBV20-1
TGTGCCAGCAGCACCCGGACTAGCGGACACCAAGAGACCCAGTACTTC,CASSTRTSGHQETQYF,TRBJ2-5,few,TRBD2,TRBV5-4
TGCGCCAGCAGCCCACGGACGGGAGCGGTAAATGAGCAGTTCTTC,CASSPRTGAVNEQFF,TRBJ2-1,-,-,TRBV5-1
TGCGCCAGCAGCCAATCTTTCAGGCTTAGCGGGAGAGCCAAATCGGCCCAGTACTTC,CASSQSFRLSGRAKSAQYF,TRBJ2-5,many,TRBD2,TRBV4-1
TGTGCCACCAGTGATGGGAGAGGCTACCCCTACGAGCAGTACTTC,CATSDGRGYPYEQYF,TRBJ2-7,few,-,TRBV24-1
TGCGCCAGCAGCCAATTCCCTCGGGGGAGCTCCTACAATGAGCAGTTCTTC,CASSQFPRGSSYNEQFF,TRBJ2-1,few,-,TRBV4-3
TGCGCCAGCAGCAACGTCCGGGACAGGGACGACTATGGCTACACCTTC,CASSNVRDRDDYGYTF,TRBJ1-2,many,TRBD1,TRBV5-1
TGTGCCACCAGCCTAAAGGGGGAAAGAGGCTACACCTTC,CATSLKGERGYTF,TRBJ1-2,-,-,TRBV15
TGCGCCAGCAGGGGACAGACCTACGAGCAGTACTTC,CASRGQTYEQYF,TRBJ2-7,-,TRBD1,TRBV5-1